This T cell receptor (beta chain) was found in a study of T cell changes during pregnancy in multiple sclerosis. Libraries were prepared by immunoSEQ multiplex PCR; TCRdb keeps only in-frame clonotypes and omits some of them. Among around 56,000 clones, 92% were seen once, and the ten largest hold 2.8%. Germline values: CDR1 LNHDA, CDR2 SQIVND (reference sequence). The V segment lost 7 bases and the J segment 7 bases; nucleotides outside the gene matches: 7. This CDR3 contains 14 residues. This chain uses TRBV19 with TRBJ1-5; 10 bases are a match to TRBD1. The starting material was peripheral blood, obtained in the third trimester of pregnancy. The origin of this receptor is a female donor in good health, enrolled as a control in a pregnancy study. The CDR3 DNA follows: TGTGCCAGTACTCCGGGACAGGGGAACCAGCCCCAGCATTTT. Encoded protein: CASTPGQGNQPQHF.